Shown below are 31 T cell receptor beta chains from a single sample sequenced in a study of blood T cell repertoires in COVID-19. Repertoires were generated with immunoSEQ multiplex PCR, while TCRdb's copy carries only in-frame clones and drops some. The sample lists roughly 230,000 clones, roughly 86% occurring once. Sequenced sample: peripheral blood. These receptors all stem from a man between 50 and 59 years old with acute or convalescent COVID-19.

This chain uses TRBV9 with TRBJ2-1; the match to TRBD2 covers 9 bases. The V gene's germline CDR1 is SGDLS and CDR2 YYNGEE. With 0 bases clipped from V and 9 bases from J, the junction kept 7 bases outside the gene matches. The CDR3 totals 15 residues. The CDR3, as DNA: TGTGCCAGCAGCGTAGGTGTAGCGGGAGAGGTTGAGCAGTTCTTC. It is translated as CASSVGVAGEVEQFF. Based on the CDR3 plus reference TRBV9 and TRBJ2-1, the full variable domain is DSGVTQTPKHLITATGQRVTLRCSPRSGDLSVYWYQQSLDQGLQFLIQYYNGEERAKGNILERFSAQQFPDLHSELNLSSLELGDSALYFCASSVGVAGEVEQFFGPGTRLTVL.

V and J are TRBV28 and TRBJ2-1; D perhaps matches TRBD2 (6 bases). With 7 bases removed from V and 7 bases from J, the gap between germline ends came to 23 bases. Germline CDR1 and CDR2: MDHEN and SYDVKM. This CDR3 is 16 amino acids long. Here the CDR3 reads CASIPPPGESKNEQFF. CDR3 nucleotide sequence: TGTGCCAGCATACCTCCCCCGGGAGAGTCAAAGAATGAGCAGTTCTTC. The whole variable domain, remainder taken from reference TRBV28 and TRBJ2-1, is DVKVTQSSRYLVKRTGEKVFLECVQDMDHENMFWYRQDPGLGLRLIYFSYDVKMKEKGDIPEGYSVSREKKERFSLILESASTNQTSMYLCASIPPPGESKNEQFFGPGTRLTVL.

The CDR3: CASSASWYGYTF. In DNA form, the CDR3 reads TGTGCCAGCAGCGCCAGTTGGTATGGCTACACCTTC. The rearrangement links TRBV5-4 to TRBJ1-2; D is uncertain. Germline V gene lookup returns CDR1 SGHNT and CDR2 YYREEE (reference sequence). This CDR3 comprises 12 residues. The V end lost 4 bases, the J end lost 5 bases, and 9 bases lay between the germline ends.

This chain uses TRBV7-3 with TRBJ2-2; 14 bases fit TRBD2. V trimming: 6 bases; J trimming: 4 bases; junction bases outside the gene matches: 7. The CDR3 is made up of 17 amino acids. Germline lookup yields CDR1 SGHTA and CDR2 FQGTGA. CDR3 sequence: CASSPGTSGGFTGELFF. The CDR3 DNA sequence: TGTGCCAGCAGTCCCGGGACTAGCGGGGGATTCACCGGGGAGCTGTTTTTT.

The CDR3 nucleotides read TGTGCCAGCAGATTTAGAACGGGGGGCTACACCTTC. Amino acids: CASRFRTGGYTF. The genes are TRBV2 and TRBJ1-2, with D unclear. This CDR3 spans 12 amino acids. Germline CDR1 and CDR2: SNHLY and FYNNEI. Trimming left V 6 bases short and J 8 bases short, with 13 bases between.

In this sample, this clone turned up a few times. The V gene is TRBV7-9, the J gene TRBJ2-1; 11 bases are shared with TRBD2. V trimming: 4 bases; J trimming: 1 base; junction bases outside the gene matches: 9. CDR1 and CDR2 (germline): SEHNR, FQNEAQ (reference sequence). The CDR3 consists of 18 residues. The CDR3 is CASSYLAGGPRSYNEQFF. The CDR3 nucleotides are TGTGCCAGCAGCTACTTAGCGGGAGGGCCCCGATCCTACAATGAGCAGTTCTTC.

The CDR3 spells CASTKPGGSSYNEQFF. In nucleotides, the CDR3 is TGCGCCAGCACAAAACCAGGGGGAAGCTCCTACAATGAGCAGTTCTTC. The chain recombines TRBV4-1 with TRBJ2-1, with 7 bases aligning to TRBD1. J lost 0 bases, V lost 7 bases, and 9 bases had no gene match. CDR1 is MGHRA and CDR2 is YSYEKL in the germline V gene. This CDR3 comprises 16 residues.

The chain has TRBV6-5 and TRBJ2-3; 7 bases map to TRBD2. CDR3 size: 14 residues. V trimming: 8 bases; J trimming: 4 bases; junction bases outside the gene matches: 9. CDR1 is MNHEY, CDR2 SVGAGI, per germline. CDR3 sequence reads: CASGIAGAADTQYF. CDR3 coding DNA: TGTGCCAGCGGTATCGCGGGAGCCGCAGATACGCAGTATTTT.

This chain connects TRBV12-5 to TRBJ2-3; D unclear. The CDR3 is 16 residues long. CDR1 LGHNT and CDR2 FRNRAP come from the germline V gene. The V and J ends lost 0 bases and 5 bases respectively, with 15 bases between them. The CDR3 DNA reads TGTGCTAGTGGTTTGGTACCCCTCCCTTCGGGAGATACGCAGTATTTT. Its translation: CASGLVPLPSGDTQYF. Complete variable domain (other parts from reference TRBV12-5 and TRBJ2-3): DARVTQTPRHKVTEMGQEVTMRCQPILGHNTVFWYRQTMMQGLELLAYFRNRAPLDDSGMPKDRFSAEMPDATLATLKIQPSEPRDSAVYFCASGLVPLPSGDTQYFGPGTRLTVL.

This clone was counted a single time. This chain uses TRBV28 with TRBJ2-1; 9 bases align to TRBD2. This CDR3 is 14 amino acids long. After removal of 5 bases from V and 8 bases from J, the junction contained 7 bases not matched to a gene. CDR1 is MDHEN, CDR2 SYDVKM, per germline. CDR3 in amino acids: CASSPHSGSDEQFF. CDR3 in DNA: TGTGCCAGCAGTCCACATAGCGGGAGCGATGAGCAGTTCTTC.

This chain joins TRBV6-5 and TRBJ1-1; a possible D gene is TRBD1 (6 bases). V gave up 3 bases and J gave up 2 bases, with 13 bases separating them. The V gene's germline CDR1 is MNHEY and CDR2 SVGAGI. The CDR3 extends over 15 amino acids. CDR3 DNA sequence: TGTGCCAGCAGTTATTACGGGGGGCGTAACACTGAAGCTTTCTTT. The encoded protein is CASSYYGGRNTEAFF.

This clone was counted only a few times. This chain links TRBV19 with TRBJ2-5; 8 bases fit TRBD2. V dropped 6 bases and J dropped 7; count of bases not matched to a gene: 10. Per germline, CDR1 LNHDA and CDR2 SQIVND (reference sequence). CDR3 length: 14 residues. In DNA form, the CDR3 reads TGTGCCAGTAGCCAACTAGCGGTCCAGGGGACCCAGTACTTC. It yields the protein CASSQLAVQGTQYF. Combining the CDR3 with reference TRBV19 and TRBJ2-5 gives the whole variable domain DGGITQSPKYLFRKEGQNVTLSCEQNLNHDAMYWYRQDPGQGLRLIYYSQIVNDFQKGDIAEGYSVSREKKESFPLTVTSAQKNPTAFYLCASSQLAVQGTQYFGPGTRLLVL.

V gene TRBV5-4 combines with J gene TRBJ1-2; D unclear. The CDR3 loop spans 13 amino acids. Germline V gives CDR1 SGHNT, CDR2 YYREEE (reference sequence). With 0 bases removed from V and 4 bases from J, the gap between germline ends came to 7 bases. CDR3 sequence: CASSLDSRYGYTF. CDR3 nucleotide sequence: TGTGCCAGCAGCTTGGACAGCCGCTATGGCTACACCTTC.

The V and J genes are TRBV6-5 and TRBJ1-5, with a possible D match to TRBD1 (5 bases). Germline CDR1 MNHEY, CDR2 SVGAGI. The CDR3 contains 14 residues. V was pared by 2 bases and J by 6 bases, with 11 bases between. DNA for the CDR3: TGTGCCAGCAGTTACCGGGCAGGGTCTCAGCCCCAGCATTTT. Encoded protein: CASSYRAGSQPQHF.

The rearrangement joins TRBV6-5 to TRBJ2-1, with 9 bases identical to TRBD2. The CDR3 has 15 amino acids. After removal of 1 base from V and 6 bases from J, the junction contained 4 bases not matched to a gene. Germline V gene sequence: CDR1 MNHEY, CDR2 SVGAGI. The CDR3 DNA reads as TGTGCCAGCAGTTACTGGGGTAGCGGGGGCAATGAGCAGTTCTTC. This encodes CASSYWGSGGNEQFF.

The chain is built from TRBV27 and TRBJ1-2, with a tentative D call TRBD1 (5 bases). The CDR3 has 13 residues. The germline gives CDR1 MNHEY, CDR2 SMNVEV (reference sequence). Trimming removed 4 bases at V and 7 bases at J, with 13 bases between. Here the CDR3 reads CASSWGRASGYTF. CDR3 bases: TGTGCCAGCAGTTGGGGCAGGGCCTCTGGCTACACCTTC.

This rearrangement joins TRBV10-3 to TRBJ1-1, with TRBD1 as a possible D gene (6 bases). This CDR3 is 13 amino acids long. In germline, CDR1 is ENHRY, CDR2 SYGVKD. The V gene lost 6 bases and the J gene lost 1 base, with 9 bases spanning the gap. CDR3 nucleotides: TGTGCCATCAGCGTGACAGGGAACACTGAAGCTTTCTTT. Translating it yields CAISVTGNTEAFF.

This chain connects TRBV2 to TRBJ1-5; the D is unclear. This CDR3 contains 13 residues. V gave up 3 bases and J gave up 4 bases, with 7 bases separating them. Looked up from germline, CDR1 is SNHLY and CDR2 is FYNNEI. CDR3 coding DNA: TGTGCCAGCAGTGATGAGGGTAATCAGCCCCAGCATTTT. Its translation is CASSDEGNQPQHF.

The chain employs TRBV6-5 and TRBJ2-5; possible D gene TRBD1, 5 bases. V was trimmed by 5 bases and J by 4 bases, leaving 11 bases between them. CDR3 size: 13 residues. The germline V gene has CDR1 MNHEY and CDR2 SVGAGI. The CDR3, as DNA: TGTGCCAGCAGTCTCCAGGGTGCAGAGACCCAGTACTTC. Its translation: CASSLQGAETQYF.

The CDR3 is CASSSGLAGSEQYF. CDR3 DNA sequence: TGTGCCAGCAGCTCTGGACTAGCGGGAAGCGAGCAGTACTTC. The chain joins TRBV7-9 to TRBJ2-7, with 12 nucleotides matching TRBD2. With 4 bases clipped from V and 6 bases from J, the junction kept 4 bases outside the gene matches. The CDR3 loop spans 14 amino acids. Germline lookup yields CDR1 SEHNR and CDR2 FQNEAQ (reference sequence).

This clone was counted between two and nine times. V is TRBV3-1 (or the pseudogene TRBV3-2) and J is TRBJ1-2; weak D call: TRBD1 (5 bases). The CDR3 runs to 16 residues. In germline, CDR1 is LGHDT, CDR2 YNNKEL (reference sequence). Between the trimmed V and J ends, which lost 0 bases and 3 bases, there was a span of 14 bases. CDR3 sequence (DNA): TGTGCCAGCAGCCAAGATCAAAGGGGCAGGTACTATGGCTACACCTTC. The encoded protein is CASSQDQRGRYYGYTF.

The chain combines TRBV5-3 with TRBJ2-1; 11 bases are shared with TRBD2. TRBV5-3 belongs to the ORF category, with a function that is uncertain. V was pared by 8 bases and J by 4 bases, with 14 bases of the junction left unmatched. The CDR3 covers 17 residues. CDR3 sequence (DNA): TGTGCCAGTCAACGGATGGGGCCTAGCGGGGGGTACAATGAGCAGTTCTTC. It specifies CASQRMGPSGGYNEQFF.

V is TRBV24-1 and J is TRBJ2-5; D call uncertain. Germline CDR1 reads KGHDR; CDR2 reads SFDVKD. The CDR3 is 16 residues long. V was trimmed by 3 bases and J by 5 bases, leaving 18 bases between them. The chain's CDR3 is CATSDPNRASEETQYF. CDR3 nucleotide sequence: TGTGCCACCAGTGATCCCAACAGAGCCTCTGAGGAGACCCAGTACTTC.

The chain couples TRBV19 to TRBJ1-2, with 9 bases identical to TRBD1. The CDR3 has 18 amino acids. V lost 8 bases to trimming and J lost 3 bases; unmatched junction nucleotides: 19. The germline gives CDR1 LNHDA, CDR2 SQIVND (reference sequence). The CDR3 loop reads CASLTSKGTGNVDYGYTF. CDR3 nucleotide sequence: TGTGCCAGTTTAACCTCCAAGGGGACAGGGAACGTGGACTATGGCTACACCTTC.

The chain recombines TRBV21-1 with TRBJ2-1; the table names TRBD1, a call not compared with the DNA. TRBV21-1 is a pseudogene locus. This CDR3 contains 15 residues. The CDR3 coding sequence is TGTGCCAGCATCCCGGACCGGCAGGGTTGTAATGAGCAGTTCTTC. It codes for CASIPDRQGCNEQFF.

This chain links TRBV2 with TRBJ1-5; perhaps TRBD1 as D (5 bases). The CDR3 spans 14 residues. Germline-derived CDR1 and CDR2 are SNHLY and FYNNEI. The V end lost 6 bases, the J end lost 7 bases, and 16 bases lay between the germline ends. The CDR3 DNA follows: TGTGCCAGCAGGCAAACGGGGGTGGGGCAGCCCCAGCATTTT. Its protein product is CASRQTGVGQPQHF.

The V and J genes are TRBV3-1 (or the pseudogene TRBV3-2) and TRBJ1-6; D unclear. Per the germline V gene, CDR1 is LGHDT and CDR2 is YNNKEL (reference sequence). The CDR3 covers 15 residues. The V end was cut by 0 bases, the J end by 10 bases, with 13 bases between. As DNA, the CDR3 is TGTGCCAGCAGCCAAGACCTGGGGTCGGGGTCACCCCTCCACTTT. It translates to CASSQDLGSGSPLHF.

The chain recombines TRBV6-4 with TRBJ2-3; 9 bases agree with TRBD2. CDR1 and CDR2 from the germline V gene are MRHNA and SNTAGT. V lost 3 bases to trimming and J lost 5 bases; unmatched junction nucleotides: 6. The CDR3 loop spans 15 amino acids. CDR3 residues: CASSEASGTVDTQYF. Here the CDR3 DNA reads TGTGCCAGCAGTGAGGCTAGCGGGACGGTAGATACGCAGTATTTT.

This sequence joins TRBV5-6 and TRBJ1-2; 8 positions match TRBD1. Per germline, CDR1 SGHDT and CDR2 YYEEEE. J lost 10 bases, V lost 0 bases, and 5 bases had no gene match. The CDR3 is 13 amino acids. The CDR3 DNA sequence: TGTGCCAGCAGCTTGGGGACAGGGACGGCCTACACCTTC. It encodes CASSLGTGTAYTF.

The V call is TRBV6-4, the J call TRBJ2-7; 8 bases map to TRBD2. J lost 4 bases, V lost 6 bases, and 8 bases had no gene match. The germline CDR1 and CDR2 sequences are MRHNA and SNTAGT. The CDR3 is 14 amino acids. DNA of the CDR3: TGTGCCAGCAGACCTTCGGGGGGGAGTTACGAGCAGTACTTC. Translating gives CASRPSGGSYEQYF.

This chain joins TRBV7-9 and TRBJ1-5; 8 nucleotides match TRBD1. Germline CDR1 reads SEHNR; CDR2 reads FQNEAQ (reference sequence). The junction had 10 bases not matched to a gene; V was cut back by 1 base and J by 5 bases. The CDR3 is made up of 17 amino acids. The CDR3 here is CASSLGSPDRVYQPQHF. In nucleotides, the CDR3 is TGTGCCAGCAGCTTAGGTAGTCCGGACAGGGTGTATCAGCCCCAGCATTTT.